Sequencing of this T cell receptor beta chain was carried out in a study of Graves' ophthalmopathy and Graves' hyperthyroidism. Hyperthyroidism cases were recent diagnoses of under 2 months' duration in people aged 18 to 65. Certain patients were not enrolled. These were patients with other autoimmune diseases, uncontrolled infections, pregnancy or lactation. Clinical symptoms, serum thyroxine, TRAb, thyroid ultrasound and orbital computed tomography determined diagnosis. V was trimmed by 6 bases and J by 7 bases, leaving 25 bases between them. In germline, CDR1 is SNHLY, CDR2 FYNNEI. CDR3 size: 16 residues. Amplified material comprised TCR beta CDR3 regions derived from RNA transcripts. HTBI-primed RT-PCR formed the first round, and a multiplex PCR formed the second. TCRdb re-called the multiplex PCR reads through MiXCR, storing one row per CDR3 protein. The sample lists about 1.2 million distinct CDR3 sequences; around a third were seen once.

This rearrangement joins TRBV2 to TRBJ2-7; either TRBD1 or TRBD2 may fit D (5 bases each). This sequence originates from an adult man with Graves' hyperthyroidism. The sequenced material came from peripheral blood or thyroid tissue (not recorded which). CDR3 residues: CASRGRADSRSDEQYF. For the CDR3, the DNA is TGTGCCAGCAGGGGACGGGCGGATTCCCGATCGGATGAGCAGTACTTC.